These T cell receptor beta chains were read from a single sample in a study of blood T cell repertoires in COVID-19. TCRdb keeps only in-frame clones here, not all; method: immunoSEQ multiplex PCR. In the table there are tens of thousands of clones, 81% of which are singletons. The sequenced sample was peripheral blood. These receptors were taken from a man older than 75 with active or convalescent COVID-19. Each CDR3 is given with its conserved first and last residue. The D gene is left open where the match is weak. Not every row has a clone size; where given, it reads once, few, many or a size class.

>NA|TRBD2|TRBV3-1/TRBV3-2|TRBJ2-1
CASSQELANHNEQFF
TGTGCCAGCAGCCAAGAACTAGCGAACCACAATGAGCAGTTCTTC
>NA|NA|TRBV19|TRBJ1-5
CASSIEGRGSNQPQHF
TGTGCCAGTAGTATAGAGGGCAGGGGCAGCAATCAGCCCCAGCATTTT
>NA|NA|TRBV5-1|TRBJ1-1
CASSLYPGPMNTEAFF
TGCGCCAGCAGCTTGTATCCAGGCCCTATGAACACTGAAGCTTTCTTT
>few|TRBD1|TRBV19|TRBJ1-5
CASSMGTGIDQPQHF
TGTGCCAGTAGTATGGGGACAGGGATCGATCAGCCCCAGCATTTT
>NA|TRBD2|TRBV15|TRBJ2-1
CATSRAASGLNEQFF
TGTGCCACCAGCAGAGCGGCTAGCGGGCTCAATGAGCAGTTCTTC
>NA|TRBD1|TRBV9|TRBJ1-5
CASSVGTGQGEPQHF
TGTGCCAGCAGCGTAGGGACAGGGCAAGGGGAGCCCCAGCATTTT
>NA|NA|TRBV5-1|TRBJ1-2
CASSDSNYGYTF
TGCGCCAGCAGCGACAGTAACTATGGCTACACCTTC
>NA|NA|TRBV9|TRBJ1-6
CASSSSGVENSPLHF
TGTGCCAGCAGCAGTTCCGGGGTTGAGAATTCACCCCTCCACTTT
>NA|NA|TRBV18|TRBJ1-4
CASSAGDAEKLFF
TGTGCCAGCTCAGCAGGGGACGCGGAAAAACTGTTTTTT
>NA|NA|TRBV11-3|TRBJ2-7
CASGRGGGNDEQYF
TGTGCCAGCGGCAGGGGAGGGGGTAACGACGAGCAGTACTTC
>few|NA|TRBV19|TRBJ2-2
CASSIVSAGELFF
TGTGCCAGTAGTATAGTCAGCGCCGGGGAGCTGTTTTTT
>NA|NA|TRBV7-6|TRBJ1-3
CASSLQGMAGNTIYF
TGTGCCAGCAGCTTACAGGGTATGGCTGGAAACACCATATATTTT
>few|NA|TRBV28|TRBJ2-2
CASSFSGFQGELFF
TGTGCCAGCAGTTTCTCGGGGTTTCAGGGGGAGCTGTTTTTT
>NA|NA|TRBV29-1|TRBJ2-7
CSVEPDSNPYEQYF
TGCAGCGTTGAACCGGACAGCAACCCCTACGAGCAGTACTTC
>NA|TRBD1|TRBV5-4|TRBJ1-1
CASSLYRGLLNTEAFF
TGTGCCAGCAGCCTCTACAGGGGACTCCTGAACACTGAAGCTTTCTTT
>NA|TRBD1|TRBV6-5|TRBJ1-6
CASKLAQGGSPLHF
TGTGCCAGCAAACTCGCACAGGGGGGGTCACCCCTCCACTTT
>once|TRBD1|TRBV19|TRBJ1-2
CAIGDRANYGYTF
TGTGCCATTGGGGACAGAGCTAACTATGGCTACACCTTC
>NA|TRBD2|TRBV7-3|TRBJ2-1
CASSTPGLAGQSSYNEQFF
TGTGCCAGCAGCACCCCGGGACTAGCGGGCCAAAGCTCCTACAATGAGCAGTTCTTC
>few|NA|TRBV7-9|TRBJ1-4
CASSTTLTGSNEKLFF
TGTGCCAGCAGCACCACCCTGACAGGCTCGAATGAAAAACTGTTTTTT
>NA|NA|TRBV9|TRBJ1-4
CASSVDSTTNEKLFF
TGTGCCAGCAGCGTAGACAGCACAACTAATGAAAAACTGTTTTTT
>NA|TRBD2|TRBV24-1|TRBJ2-1
CATSDLGLAGVLSSYNEQFF
TGTGCCACCAGTGATTTGGGACTAGCGGGGGTCTTAAGCTCCTACAATGAGCAGTTCTTC
>NA|TRBD1|TRBV7-2|TRBJ1-6
CASSLSDRADYSPLHF
TGTGCCAGCAGCTTAAGCGACAGGGCGGATTATTCACCCCTCCACTTT
>NA|NA|TRBV7-2|TRBJ1-2
CASSSLTSYMPGGYTF
TGTGCCAGCAGCTCCTTGACCTCGTATATGCCGGGTGGCTACACCTTC
>NA|NA|TRBV28|TRBJ2-3
CASSAAGALTDTQYF
TGTGCCAGCAGTGCTGCGGGGGCCCTCACAGATACGCAGTATTTT
>NA|NA|TRBV29-1|TRBJ2-1
CSVIAGFSYEQFF
TGCAGCGTTATCGCGGGGTTCTCCTATGAGCAGTTCTTC
>NA|NA|TRBV19|TRBJ2-2
CASSTMTGSGELFF
TGTGCCAGTAGTACAATGACAGGATCCGGGGAGCTGTTTTTT
>few|TRBD1|TRBV29-1|TRBJ1-3
CSFLQGNTIYF
TGCAGCTTCTTACAGGGGAACACCATATATTTT
>NA|NA|TRBV19|TRBJ1-6
CASSPRDRSPLHF
TGTGCCAGTAGTCCCAGGGATAGGTCACCCCTCCACTTT
>NA|TRBD1|TRBV29-1|TRBJ1-5
CSVGTGYQPQHF
TGCAGCGTCGGGACAGGGTATCAGCCCCAGCATTTT
>NA|NA|TRBV24-1|TRBJ1-3
CATSNSPNSGNTIYF
TGTGCCACCAGCAACAGTCCAAACTCTGGAAACACCATATATTTT
>NA|NA|TRBV7-2|TRBJ1-1
CASSFTEDSEAFF
TGTGCCAGCAGCTTCACGGAGGACTCTGAAGCTTTCTTT
>once|NA|TRBV11-2|TRBJ1-4
CASSLVNQEVFF
TGTGCCAGCAGCTTAGTTAATCAAGAGGTGTTTTTT
>NA|TRBD1|TRBV15|TRBJ1-1
CATSRDRSGQGNTEAFF
TGTGCCACCAGCAGAGATCGATCAGGACAGGGAAACACTGAAGCTTTCTTT
>NA|TRBD1|TRBV27|TRBJ1-1
CAAADRVNTEAFF
TGTGCCGCCGCGGACAGGGTCAACACTGAAGCTTTCTTT
>NA|NA|TRBV5-4|TRBJ1-2
CASSLTGLTGYTF
TGTGCCAGCAGCTTGACAGGGCTTACGGGCTACACCTTC
>NA|TRBD1|TRBV7-7|TRBJ2-7
CASSRGTGGPDEQYF
TGTGCTAGCAGTCGGGGGACAGGGGGGCCCGACGAGCAGTACTTC
>NA|TRBD1|TRBV3-1/TRBV3-2|TRBJ1-2
CASSPRGPTYGYTF
TGTGCCAGCAGCCCCAGGGGGCCCACATATGGCTACACCTTC
>NA|NA|TRBV5-5|TRBJ1-5
CASSPEGTPFQPQHF
TGTGCCAGCAGCCCCGAGGGCACCCCCTTTCAGCCCCAGCATTTT
>NA|TRBD1|TRBV5-4|TRBJ1-4
CASSPGGAGTGSGKLFF
TGTGCCAGCAGCCCGGGGGGAGCCGGGACAGGGAGTGGAAAACTGTTTTTT
>once|NA|TRBV5-6|TRBJ2-7
CASSRLKGSYEQYF
TGTGCCAGCAGTCGATTAAAGGGGTCCTACGAGCAGTACTTC
>NA|NA|TRBV2|TRBJ2-5
CASSEELTQYF
TGTGCCAGCAGTGAAGAACTGACCCAGTACTTC
>NA|NA|TRBV5-1|TRBJ2-5
CASSLGGGTIQETQYF
TGCGCCAGCAGCTTGGGAGGTGGAACGATCCAAGAGACCCAGTACTTC
>NA|NA|TRBV5-1|TRBJ1-3
CASSPDSSGNTIYF
TGCGCCAGCAGCCCGGACAGCTCTGGAAACACCATATATTTT
>NA|NA|TRBV7-9|TRBJ1-1
CASSTQGRTEAFF
TGTGCCAGCAGCACACAGGGACGCACTGAAGCTTTCTTT
>NA|TRBD1|TRBV15|TRBJ1-2
CATSSPRTGGNYGYTF
TGTGCCACCAGCAGCCCGCGGACAGGGGGAAACTATGGCTACACCTTC
>NA|NA|TRBV13|TRBJ2-2
CASSPAVGAGELFF
TGTGCCAGCAGCCCCGCCGTGGGCGCCGGGGAGCTGTTTTTT
>few|TRBD1|TRBV7-9|TRBJ2-5
CASSPTSGGIETQYF
TGTGCCAGCAGCCCCACCTCAGGGGGCATAGAGACCCAGTACTTC
>few|NA|TRBV2|TRBJ1-5
CASSVVTANQPQHF
TGTGCCAGCAGTGTGGTGACAGCCAATCAGCCCCAGCATTTT
>NA|NA|TRBV2|TRBJ2-2
CASKEVVAGELFF
TGTGCCAGCAAAGAGGTAGTCGCCGGGGAGCTGTTTTTT
>NA|NA|TRBV6-1|TRBJ1-5
CASSETGREPQHF
TGTGCCAGCAGTGAGACTGGGCGGGAGCCCCAGCATTTT
>NA|TRBD2|TRBV28|TRBJ2-3
CASSLLAGVNTDTQYF
TGTGCCAGCAGTTTATTAGCGGGAGTTAACACAGATACGCAGTATTTT
>NA|TRBD2|TRBV7-9|TRBJ2-5
CASSPPGGRTGETQYF
TGTGCCAGCAGCCCCCCGGGAGGCAGGACGGGAGAGACCCAGTACTTC
>NA|TRBD1|TRBV3-1/TRBV3-2|TRBJ1-5
CASRDREYSNQPQHF
TGTGCCAGCAGAGACAGGGAGTATAGCAATCAGCCCCAGCATTTT
>NA|NA|TRBV30|TRBJ1-1
CAWSPWSSRSLNTEAFF
TGTGCCTGGAGCCCCTGGAGTAGCCGTTCGTTGAACACTGAAGCTTTCTTT